These 25 T cell receptor beta chains share one sample of origin, sequenced in a study of neurological immune-mediated disorders. Each CDR3 protein is one row after TCRdb ran MiXCR on the 5' RACE reads. Here the sample spans approximately 50,000 distinct CDR3 sequences, more than 3.5% being singletons. The sequencing input was PBMCs. Every receptor here comes from a man aged 55 to 70 with multiple sclerosis.

J is TRBJ2-7 and V is TRBV29-1, with 8 bases that match TRBD1. The CDR3 is made up of 14 amino acids. Germline V lookup: CDR1 SQVTM, CDR2 ANQGSEA. J gave up 2 bases and V 4 bases, and 7 bases lay outside the gene matches. The CDR3 DNA is TGCAGCGTTGTAACGGGACAGGCCGCCTACGAGCAGTACTTC. This translates into CSVVTGQAAYEQYF.

This clonotype was counted at least ten times. The chain is built from TRBV7-9 and TRBJ2-5; no reliable D call. This CDR3 has 12 residues. The germline V gene encodes CDR1 SEHNR and CDR2 FQNEAQ (reference sequence). With 2 bases removed from V and 3 bases from J, the gap between germline ends came to 4 bases. The CDR3 spells CASSLREETQYF. For the CDR3, the DNA is TGTGCCAGCAGCTTAAGGGAAGAGACCCAGTACTTC.

This clonotype has ten or more counts. The chain employs TRBV7-8 and TRBJ2-3; D remains ambiguous. Germline V CDR1 and CDR2: SGHVS, FQNEAQ. V gave up 3 bases and J gave up 5 bases, with 12 bases separating them. The CDR3 consists of 14 residues. The CDR3 nucleotides are TGTGCCAGCAGCTTCGAGACGTACCAAGATACGCAGTATTTT. It yields the protein CASSFETYQDTQYF.

This clonotype was observed at least ten times. The chain combines TRBV5-6 with TRBJ2-1; D tentatively fits TRBD1 or TRBD2 (5 bases each). The CDR3 runs to 15 residues. Trimming shortened V by 2 bases and J by 7 bases, and 16 bases separated the two germline ends. Germline lookup yields CDR1 SGHDT and CDR2 YYEEEE. CDR3 sequence reads: CASSLVLGEGNEQFF. CDR3 sequence (DNA): TGTGCCAGCAGCTTAGTCTTGGGTGAGGGGAATGAGCAGTTCTTC.

This clonotype was found many times. V gene TRBV12-3 or TRBV12-4 combines with J gene TRBJ1-2, with D possibly being TRBD1 (6 bases). Trimming took off 5 bases at V and 4 bases at J, with 20 bases between the two ends. This CDR3 has 16 residues. CDR3 nucleotide sequence: TGTGCCAGCAGTATATATACAGGGAAGAGTAGCTATGGCTACACCTTC. This translates into CASSIYTGKSSYGYTF.

Within the sample, this clonotype is medium-sized. J is TRBJ1-1 and V is TRBV6-6; no clear D gene. Trimming took off 5 bases at V and 0 bases at J, with 13 bases between the two ends. The CDR3 has 15 residues. Germline V gives CDR1 MNHNY, CDR2 SVGAGI (reference sequence). The CDR3 coding sequence is TGTGCCAGCAGTAACCGTAGGCACCTGAACACTGAAGCTTTCTTT. It is translated as CASSNRRHLNTEAFF.

This clonotype occurred many times. The chain couples TRBV14 to TRBJ1-1; 7 bases agree with TRBD1. Per the germline V gene, CDR1 is SGHDN and CDR2 is FVKESK. The CDR3 runs to 15 residues. Unmatched junction bases numbered 8, after V lost 4 bases and J lost 3 bases. As DNA, the CDR3 is TGTGCCAGCAGCCTCCGGACAGGAATGCACACTGAAGCTTTCTTT. Protein: CASSLRTGMHTEAFF.

This clonotype was seen at least ten times. This chain joins TRBV15 and TRBJ2-3, with 10 bases that match TRBD2. Germline CDR1 reads LNHNV; CDR2 reads YYDKDF (reference sequence). The CDR3 is 14 residues long. J gave up 1 base and V 5 bases, and 0 bases lay outside the gene matches. The CDR3 is CATSLAGGTDTQYF. As DNA, the CDR3 is TGTGCCACCAGCCTAGCGGGGGGCACAGATACGCAGTATTTT.

This clonotype was recorded at least ten times. The chain employs TRBV6-5 and TRBJ1-1, with D hard to call. The CDR3 is made up of 15 amino acids. Germline V gene sequence: CDR1 MNHEY, CDR2 SVGAGI. V was trimmed by 2 bases and J by 5 bases, leaving 15 bases between them. The CDR3 loop is CASSYSGSAQTEAFF. CDR3 in DNA: TGTGCCAGCAGTTACAGTGGGTCAGCTCAAACTGAAGCTTTCTTT.

This clonotype was found many times. The genes are TRBV7-9 and TRBJ2-5; 10 nucleotides match TRBD2. From germline, CDR1 is SEHNR and CDR2 FQNEAQ (reference sequence). The length of the CDR3 is 17 residues. Trimming removed 5 bases from V and 4 bases from J; junction bases left unmatched: 13. DNA for the CDR3: TGTGCCAGCAGCCCAGTGGGGACTAGCGCCACGCGAGAGACCCAGTACTTC. Translating gives CASSPVGTSATRETQYF.

This clonotype has ten or more counts. This chain links TRBV3-1 with TRBJ2-7, with D hard to call. The CDR3 runs to 14 residues. V gave up 3 bases and J gave up 2 bases, with 11 bases separating them. Germline-derived CDR1 and CDR2 are LGHDT and YNNKEL (reference sequence). The CDR3 region is CASSHSRLPYEQYF. The DNA for the CDR3 is TGTGCCAGCAGCCATTCCAGGCTTCCCTACGAGCAGTACTTC.

This clonotype was seen many times. This chain connects TRBV5-1 to TRBJ2-5; D is undetermined. Germline V gene sequence: CDR1 SGHRS, CDR2 YFSETQ. V was trimmed by 4 bases and J by 5 bases, leaving 12 bases between them. CDR3 length: 13 residues. The CDR3 loop reads CASSLSSGETQYF. CDR3 sequence (DNA): TGCGCCAGCAGCCTCTCGAGTGGGGAGACCCAGTACTTC.

The chain recombines TRBV12-3 or TRBV12-4 with TRBJ2-4, with D perhaps matching TRBD2 (5 bases). Deletions cut 6 bases from V and 6 bases from J, with 15 bases between. This CDR3 has 14 residues. Written as DNA, the CDR3 is TGTGCCAGCAGCTACGAAACCGGGGTAAACATTCAGTACTTC. Its translation: CASSYETGVNIQYF.

This clonotype was detected many times. The V and J genes are TRBV5-1 and TRBJ1-1; D is perhaps TRBD1 (6 bases). The CDR3 is made up of 12 amino acids. Trimming cost V 0 bases and J 8 bases, with 8 bases left between them. Looked up from germline, CDR1 is SGHRS and CDR2 is YFSETQ. Here the CDR3 DNA reads TGCGCCAGCAGCTTGGTGCAGGGGGAAGCTTTCTTT. It yields the protein CASSLVQGEAFF.

This clonotype was observed at least ten times. The J gene is TRBJ2-2, the V gene TRBV7-8, with D tentatively TRBD1 (5 bases). V was clipped by 1 base and J by 5 bases, with 17 bases between them. The CDR3 runs 17 residues. Looked up from germline, CDR1 is SGHVS and CDR2 is FQNEAQ. CDR3 DNA sequence: TGTGCCAGCAGCTTAGTTCACCCAGGGCTCGGGACCGGGGAGCTGTTTTTT. Translation: CASSLVHPGLGTGELFF.

This clonotype came up many times. The chain is built from TRBV20-1 and TRBJ2-1, with TRBD2 matching over 9 bases. CDR3 length equals 13 residues. CDR1 and CDR2 (germline): DFQATT, SNEGSKA (reference sequence). The ends lost 4 bases at V and 15 bases at J; junction bases unmatched: 13. The CDR3: CSATSRLAGEAFF. In DNA, the CDR3 is TGCAGTGCTACCTCTCGTTTAGCGGGAGAAGCGTTCTTC.

In its sample, this clonotype was seen many times. The rearrangement uses TRBV20-1 and TRBJ2-1, with 8 bases fitting TRBD1. Germline V gives CDR1 DFQATT, CDR2 SNEGSKA (reference sequence). The CDR3 is 11 residues long. CDR3 nucleotide sequence: TGCAGAGCGGACAGGGACAATGAGCAGTTCTTC. Translating it yields CRADRDNEQFF.

This clonotype was found many times. The rearrangement links TRBV29-1 to TRBJ2-7, with D possibly matching TRBD1 (7 bases). The CDR3 totals 20 residues. The germline V gene encodes CDR1 SQVTM and CDR2 ANQGSEA. Deletions cut 4 bases from V and 2 bases from J, with 33 bases between. CDR3 DNA sequence: TGCAGCGTTGCATCAGGATGGGGGGATCCCACCGGGACAGCGACCTACGAGCAGTACTTC. Encoded protein: CSVASGWGDPTGTATYEQYF.

This clonotype was seen repeatedly, ten times or more. The chain employs TRBV12-3 or TRBV12-4 and TRBJ2-3; D possibly corresponds to TRBD1 (5 bases). Trimming removed 3 bases from V and 2 bases from J, with 15 bases in between. This CDR3 spans 16 amino acids. CDR3 protein: CASSLGDSTTTDTQYF. The CDR3 nucleotides read TGTGCCAGCAGTTTGGGTGACAGTACAACCACAGATACGCAGTATTTT.

This clonotype appeared many times. The rearrangement uses TRBV20-1 and TRBJ2-3, with TRBD2 identical over 7 bases. The CDR3 runs 13 residues. Germline-derived CDR1 and CDR2 are DFQATT and SNEGSKA (reference sequence). The V and J ends lost 7 bases and 4 bases, in that order; junction bases with no gene match: 8. The CDR3 sequence: CSGSGGSADTQYF. For the CDR3, the DNA is TGCAGTGGGAGTGGCGGGAGTGCAGATACGCAGTATTTT.

In its sample, this clonotype was seen many times. J is TRBJ2-1 and V is TRBV7-8, with 9 bases lining up with TRBD2. The J segment lost 6 bases and the V segment lost 5 bases, leaving 11 bases of the junction unmatched. The CDR3 extends over 16 amino acids. Per germline, CDR1 SGHVS and CDR2 FQNEAQ. The DNA of the CDR3 is TGTGCCAGCAGCGGATTGGTAGCGGGAGCTGGCAATGAGCAGTTCTTC. This sequence encodes CASSGLVAGAGNEQFF.

This clonotype has a count of ten or more. The genes are TRBV6-5 and TRBJ1-6; a weak D match, TRBD1 (5 bases). The V end was cut by 5 bases, the J end by 7 bases, with 12 bases between. The germline V gene encodes CDR1 MNHEY and CDR2 SVGAGI. The CDR3 runs to 14 residues. CDR3 DNA sequence: TGTGCCAGCAGTCTCCGGGACCGAAATTCACCCCTCCACTTT. Translated, it gives CASSLRDRNSPLHF.

This clonotype was detected ten times or more. This chain links TRBV29-1 with TRBJ1-1; 9 nucleotides line up with TRBD1. The V gene's germline CDR1 is SQVTM and CDR2 ANQGSEA. The CDR3 consists of 14 residues. V shed 7 bases and J 0 bases; nucleotides not matched to a gene: 6. CDR3 loop: CSADRGRMNTEAFF. In DNA form, the CDR3 reads TGCAGCGCGGACAGGGGAAGAATGAACACTGAAGCTTTCTTT.

This clonotype was recorded many times. V and J are TRBV5-1 and TRBJ2-1; 9 nucleotides match TRBD2. V was pared by 3 bases and J by 10 bases, with 8 bases of the junction left unmatched. This CDR3 spans 14 amino acids. The germline V gene has CDR1 SGHRS and CDR2 YFSETQ. DNA of the CDR3: TGCGCCAGCAGCTATAGCGGGAGATGGGAGGAGCAGTTCTTC. It specifies CASSYSGRWEEQFF.

This clonotype was seen ten or more times. The J gene is TRBJ1-6, the V gene TRBV20-1; possible D gene TRBD1, 5 bases. The CDR3 runs 15 residues. The V gene's germline CDR1 is DFQATT and CDR2 SNEGSKA (reference sequence). Trimming removed 2 bases at V and 0 bases at J, with 8 bases between. CDR3 in amino acids: CSARPGTSYNSPLHF. CDR3 in DNA: TGCAGTGCTAGACCGGGGACCTCCTATAATTCACCCCTCCACTTT.